The 18 T cell receptor beta chains given below trace back to one sample, sequenced in a study of T cell responses to AZD1222 COVID-19 vaccine. Repertoires were generated with immunoSEQ multiplex PCR, while TCRdb's copy carries only in-frame clones and drops some. The table lists some 83,000 clones, more than 75% of them singletons. Sequenced here: peripheral blood, sampled on day 0 of AZD1222 vaccination. All receptors come from an adult in good health.

The chain carries TRBV11-2 and TRBJ1-2; D ambiguous. CDR1 is SGHAT, CDR2 FQNNGV, per germline. V lost 2 bases, J lost 5 bases, and 15 bases lay in between. The CDR3 is 15 residues long. CDR3 in DNA: TGTGCCAGCAGCTTATCTGGTGGCGGAGGATATGGCTACACCTTC. This gives the protein CASSLSGGGGYGYTF.

This chain joins TRBV12-5 and TRBJ2-1; D could derive from TRBD1 or TRBD2 (5 bases each). V was pared by 3 bases and J by 1 base, with 7 bases between. CDR3 size: 14 residues. Germline values: CDR1 LGHNT, CDR2 FRNRAP. CDR3 DNA: TGTGCTAGTGGTTTTGGGGGATCCTACAATGAGCAGTTCTTC. Translating it yields CASGFGGSYNEQFF.

This chain joins TRBV18 and TRBJ1-4; D is perhaps TRBD1 (6 bases). Germline V lookup: CDR1 KGHSH, CDR2 LQKENI. V was cut by 2 bases and J by 4 bases, with 14 bases left in between. This CDR3 is built from 16 residues. DNA of the CDR3: TGTGCCAGCTCACCAGGATTGACAGGACATAATGAAAAACTGTTTTTT. Translating it yields CASSPGLTGHNEKLFF.

The table lists this clone with a count of one. The chain links TRBV7-8 to TRBJ1-2; D gene unclear. CDR3 length: 12 residues. The V end lost 5 bases, the J end lost 8 bases, and 12 bases lay between the germline ends. The V gene's germline CDR1 is SGHVS and CDR2 FQNEAQ. The CDR3 protein is CASSPWPGGYTF. The CDR3 DNA is TGTGCCAGCAGCCCCTGGCCGGGGGGCTACACCTTC. Variable domain in full (rest from reference TRBV7-8 and TRBJ1-2): GAGVSQSPRYKVAKRGQDVALRCDPISGHVSLFWYQQALGQGPEFLTYFQNEAQLDKSGLPSDRFFAERPEGSVSTLKIQRTQQEDSAVYLCASSPWPGGYTFGSGTRLTVV.

The chain couples TRBV24-1 to TRBJ2-7; 7 bases are shared with TRBD1. Germline values: CDR1 KGHDR, CDR2 SFDVKD. Trimming took 8 bases from V and 2 from J; bases not matched to a gene: 14. The CDR3 length is 16 residues. CDR3 region: CATTSPPGQLTYEQYF. The CDR3 DNA reads TGTGCCACCACCTCGCCCCCGGGACAGCTCACCTACGAGCAGTACTTC.

The chain links TRBV15 to TRBJ1-4; D perhaps matches TRBD1 (6 bases). The CDR3 covers 16 residues. V was pared by 1 base and J by 8 bases, with 17 bases between. CDR1 LNHNV and CDR2 YYDKDF come from the germline V gene (reference sequence). In DNA form, the CDR3 reads TGTGCCACCAGCAGAGTTTCAGGGGTGGGGGACGAAAAACTGTTTTTT. As protein: CATSRVSGVGDEKLFF.

J is TRBJ1-5 and V is TRBV7-8; D ambiguous. CDR3 length: 13 amino acids. Germline CDR1 SGHVS, CDR2 FQNEAQ. Trimming pared 7 bases from V and 0 bases from J, leaving 7 bases between. CDR3 DNA sequence: TGTGCCAGCACCAGAGATAGCAATCAGCCCCAGCATTTT. Amino acids: CASTRDSNQPQHF.

The genes are TRBV28 and TRBJ1-5; D is perhaps TRBD1 (6 bases). The germline V and J ends were trimmed by 9 bases and 7 bases, with 16 bases remaining between them. This CDR3 has 13 amino acids. In germline, CDR1 is MDHEN, CDR2 SYDVKM. CDR3 DNA: TGTGCCAGTCACCGCGGGGGCGGGCAGCCCCAGCATTTT. This translates into CASHRGGGQPQHF.

The V and J genes are TRBV28 and TRBJ1-2; no reliable D call. In germline, CDR1 is MDHEN, CDR2 SYDVKM. V was clipped by 8 bases and J by 5 bases, with 9 bases between them. The CDR3 has 11 residues. CDR3 loop: CASSPAYGYTF. The CDR3 DNA sequence: TGTGCCAGCTCCCCAGCTTATGGCTACACCTTC.

The chain couples TRBV7-9 to TRBJ2-7, with 7 bases lining up with TRBD2. The germline V gene has CDR1 SEHNR and CDR2 FQNEAQ (reference sequence). The J segment lost 3 bases and the V segment lost 4 bases, leaving 3 bases of the junction unmatched. The length of the CDR3 is 13 residues. The CDR3 nucleotides read TGTGCCAGCAGCTCCTGGACTAGCTACGAGCAGTACTTC. Its protein product is CASSSWTSYEQYF.

The J gene is TRBJ2-5, the V gene TRBV30; 7 bases match TRBD1. The V and J ends lost 1 base and 4 bases, in that order; junction bases with no gene match: 6. Per the germline V gene, CDR1 is GTSNPN and CDR2 is SVGIG (reference sequence). This CDR3 contains 14 residues. CDR3 DNA: TGTGCCTGGAGTGGAACAGGGGTTGGAGAGACCCAGTACTTC. This encodes CAWSGTGVGETQYF.

The genes are TRBV5-1 and TRBJ2-7; 10 nucleotides align to TRBD1. The CDR3 runs to 13 residues. V was clipped by 4 bases and J by 5 bases; unmatched bases: 3. CDR1 is SGHRS, CDR2 YFSETQ, per germline. In DNA form, the CDR3 reads TGCGCCAGCAGCGGAGGACAGGGGGACGAGCAGTACTTC. Its protein product is CASSGGQGDEQYF.

The CDR3 here is CASSYGRGAASYGYTF. The CDR3 DNA reads as TGTGCCAGCAGTTACGGCAGAGGGGCGGCCTCCTATGGCTACACCTTC. V is TRBV6-2 or TRBV6-3 and J is TRBJ1-2; weak D call: TRBD1 (5 bases). The CDR3 totals 16 residues. Per the germline V gene, CDR1 is MNHEY and CDR2 is SVGEGT. V was trimmed by 2 bases and J by 4 bases, leaving 17 bases between them.

The chain is built from TRBV11-2 and TRBJ2-5; tentatively, D is TRBD1 (5 bases). V was trimmed by 5 bases and J by 4 bases, leaving 14 bases between them. The CDR3 runs to 14 residues. From germline, CDR1 is SGHAT and CDR2 FQNNGV. This CDR3 is CASSVLRAAETQYF. The CDR3 DNA is TGTGCCAGCAGCGTCCTCAGGGCGGCAGAGACCCAGTACTTC. Variable domain in full (rest from reference TRBV11-2 and TRBJ2-5): EAGVAQSPRYKIIEKRQSVAFWCNPISGHATLYWYQQILGQGPKLLIQFQNNGVVDDSQLPKDRFSAERLKGVDSTLKIQPAKLEDSAVYLCASSVLRAAETQYFGPGTRLLVL.

The CDR3 DNA sequence: TGTGCCAGCAGTGAGGAGCGCTCTGGAAACACCATATATTTT. Its protein is CASSEERSGNTIYF. The chain uses TRBV25-1 and TRBJ1-3; D not resolved. Trimming took off 3 bases at V and 0 bases at J, with 6 bases between the two ends. CDR1 and CDR2 (germline): MGHDK, SYGVNS. The CDR3 loop spans 14 amino acids.

The chain combines TRBV19 with TRBJ2-1; 8 nucleotides align to TRBD1. The CDR3 sequence is 14 residues long. J lost 15 bases, V lost 3 bases, and 13 bases had no gene match. Germline values: CDR1 LNHDA, CDR2 SQIVND (reference sequence). CDR3 region: CASSIRDRYYLRFF. Written as DNA, the CDR3 is TGTGCCAGTAGTATCAGGGACAGGTACTATTTACGGTTCTTC.

The chain uses TRBV24-1 and TRBJ2-2, with D possibly matching TRBD2 (5 bases). V was clipped by 5 bases and J by 4 bases, with 10 bases between them. CDR3 length equals 14 residues. Germline CDR1 is KGHDR and CDR2 is SFDVKD. The CDR3 DNA reads as TGTGCCACCAGTGGGTACGAGGGCACCGGGGAGCTGTTTTTT. Protein: CATSGYEGTGELFF.

V usage is TRBV6-5 and J usage is TRBJ2-2; D perhaps matches TRBD2 (6 bases). CDR1 and CDR2 (germline): MNHEY, SVGAGI. V was pared by 0 bases and J by 4 bases, with 12 bases between. CDR3 length: 16 residues. This chain's CDR3 is CASSYSTGVGTGELFF. The CDR3 DNA is TGTGCCAGCAGTTACTCGACGGGAGTGGGCACCGGGGAGCTGTTTTTT.